This T cell receptor (beta chain) came from a study of OX40 agonist ivuxolimab in advanced cancers. Study as a whole: In this cohort, patients received ivuxolimab, an agonistic anti-OX40 (CD134) antibody. Every patient in dose escalation had hepatocellular carcinoma, melanoma, renal cell or head and neck cancer. Findings of the study overall: The study found that CD8+ T cells averaged more expanded clones than CD4+.

Germline V gene data show CDR1 as SQVTM and CDR2 as ANQGSEA. The CDR3 consists of 12 residues. V lost 4 bases to trimming and J lost 8 bases, with 14 bases between them. Remarks on this clone: Its matching antigen is unknown.

Sequencing used immunoSEQ multiplex PCR; TCRdb keeps in-frame clones, though not all of them. This table has around 68,000 clones, approximately 90% appearing once. Sequencing was performed on CD4+ or CD8+ T cells sorted from blood, taken in a trial of the OX40 agonist ivuxolimab. The TCR comes from an adult with an advanced solid tumor such as melanoma, head and neck, liver or kidney cancer. The V and J genes are TRBV29-1 and TRBJ1-2, with TRBD1 as a possible D gene (5 bases). DNA for the CDR3: TGCAGCGTTGTGGGGGGGTCCAGAGGCTACACCTTC. This encodes CSVVGGSRGYTF.